This T cell receptor (beta chain) was observed in a study of CD8+ T cells in alopecia areata. As for treatment: oral pan-JAK inhibitor, 5-10 mg twice daily. This clone was seen a few times. The germline CDR1 and CDR2 sequences are SEHNR and FQNEAQ (reference sequence). Trimming at V came to 2 bases and at J to 4 bases, leaving 4 bases not matched to a gene. The CDR3 covers 15 residues. cDNA prepared by RNA extraction and subsequent reverse transcription served as the template for sequencing. Produced via immunoSEQ multiplex PCR; TCRdb's table is partial and in-frame only. The table includes some 200,000 clones, roughly 62% detected once.

The sequencing used CD8+ T cells sorted from blood, collected at week 24, from a patient treated with tofacitinib. The sequence was collected from a human donor with alopecia areata. The chain recombines TRBV7-9 with TRBJ2-3; 9 nucleotides line up with TRBD1. CDR3 amino acids: CASSLQHRGPDTQYF. CDR3 bases: TGTGCCAGCAGCTTACAGCACAGGGGGCCAGATACGCAGTATTTT.